The 17 T cell receptor beta chains below were found in one sample sequenced in a study of regulatory T cells in long-lasting Graves disease. Building of the TCR beta libraries involved iRepertoire HTBI primers and Arm-PCR of CDR3 regions. TCRdb re-called the multiplex PCR reads through MiXCR, storing one row per CDR3 protein. The table has a few hundred thousand distinct CDR3 sequences, approximately 13% seen once. The sample's time point: newly diagnosed GD, antithyroid drugs for less than 3 months. There was RNA extracted from PBMCs, and the TCR library was made from it. In addition, the sample was reused for a study of T cells in Graves' hyperthyroidism and ophthalmopathy.

The sample here was peripheral blood mononuclear cells (PBMCs), taken at new diagnosis, from a patient treated with antithyroid drugs. These receptor sequences come from a man in his thirties or forties with Graves disease.

This clonotype came up many times. This chain links TRBV2 with TRBJ2-5; 8 bases agree with TRBD2. The CDR3 is made up of 15 amino acids. V lost 8 bases, J lost 1 base, and 9 bases stayed unmatched. Germline V gives CDR1 SNHLY, CDR2 FYNNEI. The CDR3 sequence is CASEEAGALQETQYF. For the CDR3, the DNA is TGTGCCAGCGAAGAAGCGGGAGCTCTCCAAGAGACCCAGTACTTC.

This clonotype was detected many times. The chain joins TRBV11-2 to TRBJ2-1, with a possible D match to TRBD1 (6 bases). Germline V lookup: CDR1 SGHAT, CDR2 FQNNGV. CDR3 size: 15 residues. V lost 5 bases, J lost 5 bases, and 16 bases lay in between. CDR3 sequence: CASSTRWAGDNEQFF. The CDR3 DNA sequence: TGTGCCAGCAGCACCCGTTGGGCAGGGGACAATGAGCAGTTCTTC.

There are many counts of this clonotype. The rearrangement uses TRBV15 and TRBJ2-4; weak D call: TRBD1 (5 bases). Germline CDR1 is LNHNV and CDR2 is YYDKDF (reference sequence). The CDR3 runs to 16 residues. Trimming took off 5 bases at V and 0 bases at J, with 14 bases between the two ends. CDR3: CATSARQNLAKNIQYF. CDR3 in DNA: TGTGCCACCAGCGCCCGACAGAATCTAGCCAAAAACATTCAGTACTTC. Filled out from reference TRBV15 and TRBJ2-4, the complete variable domain reads DAMVIQNPRYQVTQFGKPVTLSCSQTLNHNVMYWYQQKSSQAPKLLFHYYDKDFNNEADTPDNFQSRRPNTSFCFLDIRSPGLGDTAMYLCATSARQNLAKNIQYFGAGTRLSVL.

Ten or more counts support this clonotype. The V gene is TRBV5-8, the J gene TRBJ1-5; a weak D match, TRBD1 (5 bases). From germline, CDR1 is SGHTS and CDR2 YDEGEE. V was trimmed by 0 bases and J by 2 bases, leaving 9 bases between them. CDR3 length: 15 residues. DNA for the CDR3: TGTGCCAGCAGCTTGGGACCCAGGGGCAATCAGCCCCAGCATTTT. This codes for CASSLGPRGNQPQHF. Together with reference TRBV5-8 and TRBJ1-5, the CDR3 gives the full variable domain: EAGVTQSPTHLIKTRGQQATLRCSPISGHTSVYWYQQALGLGLQFLLWYDEGEERNRGNFPPRFSGRQFPNYSSELNVNALELEDSALYLCASSLGPRGNQPQHFGDGTRLSIL.

This chain joins TRBV9 and TRBJ1-2, with no clear D. Germline V gives CDR1 SGDLS, CDR2 YYNGEE. The germline V and J ends were trimmed by 4 bases and 8 bases, with 15 bases remaining between them. The CDR3 length is 13 residues. CDR3 residues: CASSKGLQGGYTF. The CDR3 DNA is TGTGCCAGCAGCAAGGGCCTCCAAGGGGGCTACACCTTC.

Details on this clonotype: With a much larger clone just one base away, this may be a read error. This chain connects TRBV19 to TRBJ1-5; no firm D call. V lost 6 bases, J lost 2 bases, and 14 bases lay in between. The germline V gene encodes CDR1 LNHDA and CDR2 SQIVND (reference sequence). The CDR3 length is 15 residues. This CDR3 reads CASSGNINGNQPQHF. The CDR3 DNA sequence: TGTGCCAGTAGCGGGAACATTAACGGCAATCAGCCCCAGCATTTT. Based on the CDR3 plus reference TRBV19 and TRBJ1-5, the full variable domain is DGGITQSPKYLFRKEGQNVTLSCEQNLNHDAMYWYRQDPGQGLRLIYYSQIVNDFQKGDIAEGYSVSREKKESFPLTVTSAQKNPTAFYLCASSGNINGNQPQHFGDGTRLSIL.

This chain connects TRBV4-2 to TRBJ2-1; 7 bases match TRBD2. Per the germline V gene, CDR1 is LGHNA and CDR2 is YNFKEQ. The CDR3 length is 17 residues. The ends lost 4 bases at V and 3 bases at J; junction bases unmatched: 12. CDR3 sequence: CASSLVVASGYYNEQFF. For the CDR3, the DNA is TGTGCCAGCAGCCTTGTCGTCGCTAGCGGATACTACAATGAGCAGTTCTTC.

V and J are TRBV27 and TRBJ2-1, with D unclear. Germline lookup yields CDR1 MNHEY and CDR2 SMNVEV (reference sequence). This CDR3 region has 12 residues. V was clipped by 3 bases and J by 10 bases, with 10 bases between them. CDR3 sequence reads: CASSLTLGEQFF. CDR3 nucleotides: TGTGCCAGCAGTTTGACCTTGGGCGAGCAGTTCTTC.

This clonotype was picked up many times. This CDR3 reads CASRWTGGGYTF. In DNA form, the CDR3 reads TGTGCCAGCAGATGGACAGGCGGCGGCTACACCTTC. The chain has TRBV12-3 or TRBV12-4 and TRBJ1-2, with 7 positions matching TRBD1. Trimming removed 6 bases from V and 8 bases from J; junction bases left unmatched: 6. The CDR3 is 12 amino acids.

This clonotype was seen at least ten times. This sequence joins TRBV20-1 and TRBJ2-1; 11 bases align to TRBD2. Germline assignment: CDR1 DFQATT and CDR2 SNEGSKA (reference sequence). V lost 6 bases to trimming and J lost 7 bases; unmatched junction nucleotides: 11. The CDR3 spans 15 residues. The CDR3 coding sequence is TGCAGTGCGCGCATACTAGCGGGAGTTGGAAATGAGCAGTTCTTC. Translated, it gives CSARILAGVGNEQFF.

This clonotype was seen a handful of times. The chain combines TRBV2 with TRBJ1-2, with unresolved D. V was cut by 6 bases and J by 4 bases, with 9 bases left in between. The CDR3 is 12 amino acids. Germline CDR1 is SNHLY and CDR2 is FYNNEI. The CDR3 DNA reads TGTGCCAGCAGGCAGAGCGTCTATGGCTACACCTTC. Its translation: CASRQSVYGYTF.

This clonotype was counted at least ten times. CDR3 loop: CASSLNRDNYGYTF. The CDR3 DNA follows: TGCGCCAGCAGCCTTAACAGGGATAACTATGGCTACACCTTC. V usage is TRBV5-1 and J usage is TRBJ1-2, with D maybe TRBD1 (6 bases). V shed 4 bases and J shed 1 base, with 11 bases lying between them. Germline CDR1 is SGHRS and CDR2 is YFSETQ. The length of the CDR3 is 14 residues.

The sample holds many counts of this clonotype. This sequence joins TRBV2 and TRBJ1-5; 7 bases fit TRBD1. With 6 bases clipped from V and 0 bases from J, the junction kept 5 bases outside the gene matches. The CDR3 is made up of 15 amino acids. CDR1 is SNHLY, CDR2 FYNNEI, per germline. CDR3 region: CASSRGQPSNQPQHF. The CDR3 bases are TGTGCCAGCAGCCGGGGACAGCCTAGCAATCAGCCCCAGCATTTT.

There are many counts of this clonotype. V is TRBV2 and J is TRBJ2-7; a possible D gene is TRBD1 (5 bases). The CDR3 spans 15 residues. Germline V gene data show CDR1 as SNHLY and CDR2 as FYNNEI. The ends were cut back, 1 base at V and 7 bases at J, with 17 bases in the middle. The CDR3 DNA is TGTGCCAGCAGTGAAGGGCGACAGACCGTCGGGGAGCAGTACTTC. Translation gives CASSEGRQTVGEQYF. Full variable domain (rest looked up from reference TRBV2 and TRBJ2-7): EPEVTQTPSHQVTQMGQEVILRCVPISNHLYFYWYRQILGQKVEFLVSFYNNEISEKSEIFDDQFSVERPDGSNFTLKIRSTKLEDSAMYFCASSEGRQTVGEQYFGPGTRLTVT.

This clonotype has only a few counts. V usage is TRBV30 and J usage is TRBJ2-2; 9 bases match TRBD2. The V gene's germline CDR1 is GTSNPN and CDR2 SVGIG (reference sequence). CDR3 length: 15 residues. V shed 4 bases and J 3 bases; nucleotides not matched to a gene: 6. The CDR3 bases are TGTGCCTGGATTAGACGACTAGCGGACACCGGGGAGCTGTTTTTT. This codes for CAWIRRLADTGELFF.

J is TRBJ2-5 and V is TRBV27, with 14 bases aligning to TRBD2. From germline, CDR1 is MNHEY and CDR2 SMNVEV (reference sequence). After removal of 8 bases from V and 4 bases from J, the junction contained 6 bases not matched to a gene. The CDR3 consists of 15 residues. This CDR3 reads CASAEGTSGGETQYF. The CDR3 DNA follows: TGTGCCAGCGCCGAGGGGACTAGCGGGGGAGAGACCCAGTACTTC.

This clonotype has only a few counts. Its ends do not fully match the called genes, so a read error is possible. CDR3 region: CASSLLGLRQETQYF. Here the CDR3 DNA reads TGTGCTAGCAGCTTGTTAGGACTAAGGCAAGAGACCCAGTACTTC. The gene calls are TRBV7-7 and TRBJ2-5, with D maybe TRBD2 (6 bases). The CDR3 contains 15 residues. The germline gives CDR1 SSHAT, CDR2 FNYEAQ (reference sequence).